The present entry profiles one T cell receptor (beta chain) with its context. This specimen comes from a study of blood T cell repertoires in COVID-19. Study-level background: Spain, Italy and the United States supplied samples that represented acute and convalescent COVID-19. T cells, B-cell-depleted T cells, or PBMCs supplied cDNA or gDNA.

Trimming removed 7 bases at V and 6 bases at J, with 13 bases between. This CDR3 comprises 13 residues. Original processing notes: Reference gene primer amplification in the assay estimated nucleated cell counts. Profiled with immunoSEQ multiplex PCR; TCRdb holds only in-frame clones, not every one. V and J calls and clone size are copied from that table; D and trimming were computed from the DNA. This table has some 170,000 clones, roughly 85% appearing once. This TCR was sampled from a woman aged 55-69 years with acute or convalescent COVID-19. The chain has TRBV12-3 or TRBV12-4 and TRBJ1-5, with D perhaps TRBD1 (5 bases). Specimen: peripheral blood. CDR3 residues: CASMGGGSQPQHF. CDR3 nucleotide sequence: TGTGCCAGCATGGGGGGAGGTAGTCAGCCCCAGCATTTT.